Listed below are T cell receptor beta chains from one sample, sequenced in a study of a mutant IDH1 vaccine in newly diagnosed glioma. Antigens for these TCRs are unknown. Assay: immunoSEQ multiplex PCR; the TCRdb copy retains only in-frame clones and omits some. The table records roughly 120,000 clones, around 77% of them present only once. The sequencing here drew on PBMCs, taken from a glioma patient whose treatment included an IDH1 peptide vaccine. All receptors come from a man aged 40-49 years with glioma. CDR3s include the opening cysteine and the closing phenylalanine or tryptophan. The D gene is left open where the match is weak. Clone size is stated in some rows and not others, as once, few, many or a class when expanded.

V: TRBV6-5
size: -
J: TRBJ1-1
D: TRBD1
DNA: TGTGCCAGCAGTTACGACAGGGGGCGGCCTGAAGCTTTCTTT
CDR3: CASSYDRGRPEAFF

V: TRBV10-3
size: once
J: TRBJ2-5
D: TRBD1
DNA: TGTGCCATCAGTGATTCTAACAGGGGAGTCCAAGAGACCCAGTACTTC
CDR3: CAISDSNRGVQETQYF

V: TRBV12-5
size: -
J: TRBJ2-6
D: -
DNA: TGTGCTAGTGGTTTGGGGCGCGGAGTTGTCTCTGGGGCCAACGTCCTGACTTTC
CDR3: CASGLGRGVVSGANVLTF

V: TRBV7-2
size: once
J: TRBJ2-7
D: -
DNA: TGTGCCAGCAGCTCAGCTCATTACGAGCAGTACTTC
CDR3: CASSSAHYEQYF

V: TRBV11-3
size: -
J: TRBJ2-7
D: -
DNA: TGTGCCAGCAGCTACGGGACCCGCTACGAGCAGTACTTC
CDR3: CASSYGTRYEQYF

V: TRBV21-1
size: -
J: TRBJ2-7
D: -
DNA: TGTGCCAGCAGCAAACCCCTAGAGGGCCAGGCCTACGAGCAGTACTTC
CDR3: CASSKPLEGQAYEQYF

V: TRBV19
size: -
J: TRBJ2-2
D: TRBD2
DNA: TGTGCCAGTACCCCGGGACTAGCGGGAGGGACGCCCGGGGAGCTGTTTTTT
CDR3: CASTPGLAGGTPGELFF

V: TRBV11-2
size: -
J: TRBJ1-3
D: -
DNA: TGTGCCAGCAGCTCCTCCCGCTCTGGAAACACCATATATTTT
CDR3: CASSSSRSGNTIYF

V: TRBV7-9
size: -
J: TRBJ2-1
D: -
DNA: TGTGCCAGCAGCTTCCGGGATCTCAATGAGCAGTTCTTC
CDR3: CASSFRDLNEQFF

V: TRBV11-2
size: -
J: TRBJ1-5
D: -
DNA: TGTGCCAGCAGCTTAGGCAGGGGCGACAATCAGCCCCAGCATTTT
CDR3: CASSLGRGDNQPQHF

V: TRBV5-6
size: -
J: TRBJ2-7
D: TRBD1
DNA: TGTGCCAGCAGCTTGGCCCGACAGGGCCTCTCCTACGAGCAGTACTTC
CDR3: CASSLARQGLSYEQYF

V: TRBV19
size: -
J: TRBJ2-2
D: -
DNA: TGTGCCAGTAGTATCTTCAGGGACCCTACCGGGGAGCTGTTTTTT
CDR3: CASSIFRDPTGELFF

V: TRBV11-2
size: -
J: TRBJ2-3
D: -
DNA: TGTGCCAGCAGCTATAGAGAGGTAGATACGCAGTATTTT
CDR3: CASSYREVDTQYF

V: TRBV9
size: -
J: TRBJ2-6
D: -
DNA: TGTGCCAGCAGCGTTAAGGCCGGCGTTGTAAGCTCTGGGGCCAACGTCCTGACTTTC
CDR3: CASSVKAGVVSSGANVLTF

V: TRBV7-2
size: -
J: TRBJ2-5
D: -
DNA: TGTGCCAGCAGCAGCGCCGGGACCCAAGAGACCCAGTACTTC
CDR3: CASSSAGTQETQYF

V: TRBV12-5
size: -
J: TRBJ2-1
D: TRBD1
DNA: TGTGCTAGTGGTTTGGTACGACAGGGCTTTAGGAATGAGCAGTTCTTC
CDR3: CASGLVRQGFRNEQFF

V: TRBV6-1
size: -
J: TRBJ2-3
D: -
DNA: TGTGCCAGCAGAAAACGGCCCTGGGCAGATACGCAGTATTTT
CDR3: CASRKRPWADTQYF

V: TRBV14
size: -
J: TRBJ2-2
D: -
DNA: TGTGCCAGCAGCCAAGATATGAGAAGGGATACGTCCGGGGAGCTGTTTTTT
CDR3: CASSQDMRRDTSGELFF

V: TRBV14
size: -
J: TRBJ1-4
D: -
DNA: TGTGCCAGCAGCCAAGCCCGGGCCCCGGGGGAAAAACTGTTTTTT
CDR3: CASSQARAPGEKLFF

V: TRBV15
size: few
J: TRBJ1-1
D: -
DNA: TGTGCCACCGAGGGGGGGGCGAACACTGAAGCTTTCTTT
CDR3: CATEGGANTEAFF

V: TRBV14
size: once
J: TRBJ2-1
D: -
DNA: TGTGCCAGCAGCCAAGGTCGGGAGCAGTTCTTC
CDR3: CASSQGREQFF

V: TRBV6-6
size: -
J: TRBJ1-1
D: -
DNA: TGTGCCAGCATCCCCGAGTGGGGCACTGAAGCTTTCTTT
CDR3: CASIPEWGTEAFF

V: TRBV7-9
size: few
J: TRBJ1-5
D: -
DNA: TGTGCCAGCAGCCCGGACCCGAATCAGCCCCAGCATTTT
CDR3: CASSPDPNQPQHF

V: TRBV11-2
size: -
J: TRBJ2-7
D: -
DNA: TGTGCCAGCAGCTTAGGGGGCAGGGGTTTTCTCTACGAGCAGTACTTC
CDR3: CASSLGGRGFLYEQYF

V: TRBV6-1
size: -
J: TRBJ1-1
D: -
DNA: TGTGCCAGCAGTCTAACAAGAACTGAAGCTTTCTTT
CDR3: CASSLTRTEAFF

V: TRBV7-2
size: -
J: TRBJ2-7
D: -
DNA: TGTGCCAGCAGTCTGGGGCCTGGGTCCTACGAGCAGTACTTC
CDR3: CASSLGPGSYEQYF

V: TRBV7-2
size: -
J: TRBJ1-1
D: -
DNA: TGTGCCAGCAGCTTAAGCATAATGGGGGGCGGAACTGAAGCTTTCTTT
CDR3: CASSLSIMGGGTEAFF

V: TRBV19
size: -
J: TRBJ1-6
D: TRBD1
DNA: TGTGCCAGTAGTGCCGACAGGGAAAATTCACCCCTCCACTTT
CDR3: CASSADRENSPLHF

V: TRBV11-3
size: -
J: TRBJ1-5
D: -
DNA: TGTGCCAGCAGGCCCGACGGGTCCAATCAGCCCCAGCATTTT
CDR3: CASRPDGSNQPQHF

V: TRBV5-8
size: -
J: TRBJ2-1
D: TRBD1
DNA: TGTGCCAGCTCGACAGGGGGCTTGTTTGATGAGCAGTTCTTC
CDR3: CASSTGGLFDEQFF

V: TRBV4-2
size: -
J: TRBJ2-1
D: -
DNA: TGTGCCAGCAGCTCACAGTGGAGCAATGAGCAGTTCTTC
CDR3: CASSSQWSNEQFF

V: TRBV7-3
size: -
J: TRBJ2-5
D: TRBD2
DNA: TGTGCCAGCAGCTTAGGGGGAGGGCCCCGCGAGACCCAGTACTTC
CDR3: CASSLGGGPRETQYF

V: TRBV6-5
size: -
J: TRBJ2-4
D: -
DNA: TGTGCCAGCAGTTACTGGGGACTAGCCAAAAACATTCAGTACTTC
CDR3: CASSYWGLAKNIQYF

V: TRBV7-2
size: -
J: TRBJ1-6
D: -
DNA: TGTGCCAGCAGCCCCCTCGTGGAATGGTCCGGTTCACCCCTCCACTTT
CDR3: CASSPLVEWSGSPLHF

V: TRBV18
size: -
J: TRBJ1-3
D: -
DNA: TGTGCCAGCTCACCACCGCACGGGGCAGGAAACACCATATATTTT
CDR3: CASSPPHGAGNTIYF

V: TRBV30
size: -
J: TRBJ1-1
D: -
DNA: TGTGCCTGGACGCGGGGGCTTGGGAACACTGAAGCTTTCTTT
CDR3: CAWTRGLGNTEAFF

V: TRBV29-1
size: -
J: TRBJ2-1
D: -
DNA: TGCAGCGTCTGGGGGATAGGAAGGTCCTACAATGAGCAGTTCTTC
CDR3: CSVWGIGRSYNEQFF

V: TRBV4-2
size: -
J: TRBJ1-6
D: -
DNA: TGTGCCAGCAGCCAAGACAGGCGTAGCTCCTATAATTCACCCCTCCACTTT
CDR3: CASSQDRRSSYNSPLHF